These 30 T cell receptor beta chains were sequenced from one sample in a study of PD-1 blockade in classical Hodgkin lymphoma. TCRdb's copy holds only in-frame clones and misses some; the assay was immunoSEQ multiplex PCR. The data hold tens of thousands of clones, with 94% observed a single time. Described time point: newly diagnosed, previously untreated cHL patient sample. Specimen: peripheral blood mononuclear cells (PBMCs). These receptors all stem from a human donor with classical Hodgkin lymphoma.

The gene calls are TRBV30 and TRBJ2-7, with D perhaps TRBD1 (6 bases). With 1 base removed from V and 5 bases from J, the gap between germline ends came to 21 bases. CDR3 length equals 16 residues. The germline V gene encodes CDR1 GTSNPN and CDR2 SVGIG (reference sequence). CDR3 DNA sequence: TGTGCCTGGAGTGCCCCGGGACATGAGCCCCTGGACGAGCAGTACTTC. Translating gives CAWSAPGHEPLDEQYF.

The chain has TRBV19 and TRBJ1-1, with D unresolved. The germline V gene has CDR1 LNHDA and CDR2 SQIVND (reference sequence). Trimming stripped 3 bases from V and 8 bases from J, with 13 bases between. The CDR3 is 13 amino acids. Here the CDR3 reads CASSIGPASEAFF. DNA for the CDR3: TGTGCCAGTAGTATTGGTCCCGCGTCCGAAGCTTTCTTT. Filled out from reference TRBV19 and TRBJ1-1, the complete variable domain reads DGGITQSPKYLFRKEGQNVTLSCEQNLNHDAMYWYRQDPGQGLRLIYYSQIVNDFQKGDIAEGYSVSREKKESFPLTVTSAQKNPTAFYLCASSIGPASEAFFGQGTRLTVV.

The J gene is TRBJ1-5, the V gene TRBV5-4; TRBD1 matches 8 bases. Per the germline V gene, CDR1 is SGHNT and CDR2 is YYREEE (reference sequence). After removal of 9 bases from V and 0 bases from J, the junction contained 8 bases not matched to a gene. This CDR3 has 15 amino acids. The CDR3 DNA follows: TGTGCCACCCGACAGGGGACGAGTAGCAATCAGCCCCAGCATTTT. The encoded protein is CATRQGTSSNQPQHF. The full variable domain, completed using reference TRBV5-4 and TRBJ1-5, is ETGVTQSPTHLIKTRGQQVTLRCSSQSGHNTVSWYQQALGQGPQFIFQYYREEENGRGNFPPRFSGLQFPNYSSELNVNALELDDSALYLCATRQGTSSNQPQHFGDGTRLSIL.

This sequence joins TRBV30 and TRBJ2-7, with 8 bases fitting TRBD1. Germline values: CDR1 GTSNPN, CDR2 SVGIG (reference sequence). V was clipped by 2 bases and J by 4 bases; unmatched bases: 4. CDR3 size: 13 residues. The CDR3 reads CAWSTGGSYEQYF. Written as DNA, the CDR3 is TGTGCCTGGAGTACAGGGGGGTCTTACGAGCAGTACTTC.

This rearrangement joins TRBV6-1 to TRBJ1-1, with D possibly TRBD1 on 5 matching bases. The V end lost 4 bases, the J end lost 0 bases, and 15 bases lay between the germline ends. The CDR3 consists of 16 residues. Germline V CDR1 and CDR2: MNHNS, SASEGT. Written as DNA, the CDR3 is TGTGCCAGCAGTGCCGGGACTTTCAATCTGAACACTGAAGCTTTCTTT. This codes for CASSAGTFNLNTEAFF.

This clone has a single count. The chain recombines TRBV2 with TRBJ2-1, with 10 positions matching TRBD2. Germline V lookup: CDR1 SNHLY, CDR2 FYNNEI. The CDR3 totals 15 residues. The V and J ends lost 7 bases and 9 bases, in that order; junction bases with no gene match: 12. The CDR3 coding sequence is TGTGCCAGCACCCAAGTGGCTAGCGGGGGTGGTGAGCAGTTCTTC. It codes for CASTQVASGGGEQFF.

The chain links TRBV13 to TRBJ1-1, with no clear D. With 4 bases removed from V and 4 bases from J, the gap between germline ends came to 10 bases. CDR3 size: 13 residues. Germline assignment: CDR1 PRHDT and CDR2 FYEKMQ (reference sequence). CDR3 amino acids: CASSWPGTTEAFF. The CDR3 nucleotides are TGTGCCAGCAGCTGGCCGGGAACCACTGAAGCTTTCTTT.

A single count supports this clone. V usage is TRBV6-1 and J usage is TRBJ2-7, with 10 bases lining up with TRBD1. Germline lookup yields CDR1 MNHNS and CDR2 SASEGT. This CDR3 region has 15 residues. The V and J ends lost 6 bases and 4 bases, in that order; junction bases with no gene match: 9. The CDR3 DNA sequence: TGTGCCAGCAGGCGTTCGGGACAGGGGATTTACGAGCAGTACTTC. Amino acid sequence: CASRRSGQGIYEQYF.

The rearrangement uses TRBV6-5 and TRBJ1-4; TRBD1 might be the D (5 bases). The CDR3 loop spans 14 amino acids. V was cut by 3 bases and J by 4 bases, with 9 bases left in between. Germline CDR1 MNHEY, CDR2 SVGAGI. Written as DNA, the CDR3 is TGTGCCAGCAGTTATGAACAGGTTAATGAAAAACTGTTTTTT. This translates into CASSYEQVNEKLFF.

The V and J genes are TRBV6-5 and TRBJ1-1; D is undetermined. The CDR3 extends over 15 amino acids. The V and J ends lost 3 bases and 1 base respectively, with 12 bases between them. Germline CDR1 is MNHEY and CDR2 is SVGAGI. The chain's CDR3 is CASSYMGVGNTEAFF. The CDR3 region has the DNA TGTGCCAGCAGTTATATGGGAGTCGGGAACACTGAAGCTTTCTTT.

The chain combines TRBV7-3 with TRBJ2-3; D may be TRBD2 (7 bases). V shed 4 bases and J shed 0 bases, with 23 bases lying between them. The CDR3 runs 19 residues. CDR1 and CDR2 (germline): SGHTA, FQGTGA. CDR3: CASSSHRGGRTPSTDTQYF. The CDR3 DNA follows: TGTGCCAGCAGCTCCCATAGGGGGGGACGAACACCGAGCACAGATACGCAGTATTTT.

The chain has TRBV4-1 and TRBJ1-6; 8 bases fit TRBD1. The CDR3 is made up of 20 amino acids. The ends lost 2 bases at V and 0 bases at J; junction bases unmatched: 12. Germline CDR1 MGHRA, CDR2 YSYEKL. This CDR3 is CASSQLGQAAFSSYNSPLHF. Here the CDR3 DNA reads TGCGCCAGCAGCCAACTGGGACAGGCCGCTTTTAGCTCCTATAATTCACCCCTCCACTTT.

This clone occurred once. The chain links TRBV4-3 to TRBJ1-1, with D possibly being TRBD1 (5 bases). Trimming took off 0 bases at V and 5 bases at J, with 13 bases between the two ends. Germline assignment: CDR1 LGHNA and CDR2 YSLEER. The CDR3 totals 15 residues. CDR3 nucleotide sequence: TGCGCCAGCAGCCAAGAAGTTGGGGGATGGACTGAAGCTTTCTTT. Its translation is CASSQEVGGWTEAFF.

V and J are TRBV5-5 and TRBJ1-6; D not certain. Trimming cost V 5 bases and J 5 bases, with 8 bases left between them. The CDR3 is made up of 13 amino acids. Germline loops: CDR1 SGHKS, CDR2 YYEKEE (reference sequence). Here the CDR3 reads CASSRGNNSPLHF. Written as DNA, the CDR3 is TGTGCCAGCAGTAGAGGGAATAATTCACCCCTCCACTTT.

This chain links TRBV11-3 with TRBJ2-2, with D uncertain. This CDR3 has 16 residues. V was clipped by 1 base and J by 7 bases, with 16 bases between them. Germline CDR1 and CDR2: SGHNT and YENEEA. The CDR3 DNA follows: TGTGCCAGCAGCTTAGGGCGCCCGAGAGGTGACGGGGAGCTGTTTTTT. It codes for CASSLGRPRGDGELFF.

The chain couples TRBV7-9 to TRBJ2-3, with D unclear. Trimming removed 1 base from V and 2 bases from J, with 7 bases in between. The CDR3 has 14 amino acids. Germline V gene data show CDR1 as SEHNR and CDR2 as FQNEAQ (reference sequence). The CDR3: CASSLEGITDTQYF. The CDR3 coding sequence is TGTGCCAGCAGCTTAGAAGGGATCACAGATACGCAGTATTTT.

CDR3 DNA: TGTGCCTGGGTTGGGGGACTGAACACTGAAGCTTTCTTT. Translated: CAWVGGLNTEAFF. V and J are TRBV30 and TRBJ1-1, with a tentative D call TRBD1 (5 bases). Per the germline V gene, CDR1 is GTSNPN and CDR2 is SVGIG (reference sequence). Trimming took 5 bases from V and 0 from J, leaving 10 bases between them. This CDR3 has 13 amino acids.

This clone was seen a single time. The genes are TRBV7-9 and TRBJ2-1; the D gene is possibly TRBD2 (6 bases). CDR1 is SEHNR, CDR2 FQNEAQ, per germline (reference sequence). This CDR3 is built from 13 residues. The CDR3 protein is CVLGGGAYNEQFF. As DNA, the CDR3 is TGTGTTCTGGGAGGCGGAGCCTACAATGAGCAGTTCTTC.

This clone was seen once. The chain's CDR3 is CASSINGLNTEAFF. The CDR3 bases are TGTGCCAGTAGTATAAACGGCCTGAACACTGAAGCTTTCTTT. The chain carries TRBV19 and TRBJ1-1; D remains ambiguous. The V end was cut by 2 bases, the J end by 0 bases, with 7 bases between. CDR1 is LNHDA, CDR2 SQIVND, per germline (reference sequence). The CDR3 covers 14 residues.

The rearrangement joins TRBV27 to TRBJ2-5; TRBD2 aligns across 7 bases. The germline CDR1 and CDR2 sequences are MNHEY and SMNVEV (reference sequence). V shed 10 bases and J 2 bases; nucleotides not matched to a gene: 4. CDR3 length: 12 residues. The chain's CDR3 is CATGRGQETQYF. CDR3 DNA sequence: TGTGCCACCGGGCGGGGGCAAGAGACCCAGTACTTC.

V is TRBV30 and J is TRBJ1-5, with D unclear. Germline-derived CDR1 and CDR2 are GTSNPN and SVGIG (reference sequence). Trimming removed 4 bases at V and 0 bases at J, with 7 bases between. The CDR3 contains 13 residues. The DNA for the CDR3 is TGTGCCTGGAATCAGGATAGCAATCAGCCCCAGCATTTT. Protein product: CAWNQDSNQPQHF.

The chain carries TRBV5-4 and TRBJ2-7; 9 nucleotides line up with TRBD2. The CDR3 spans 15 residues. V dropped 3 bases and J dropped 2; count of bases not matched to a gene: 6. CDR1 is SGHNT and CDR2 is YYREEE in the germline V gene (reference sequence). The CDR3 here is CASSYSGTSTYEQYF. In nucleotides, the CDR3 is TGTGCCAGCAGCTACTCCGGGACTAGCACCTACGAGCAGTACTTC.

This sequence joins TRBV19 and TRBJ2-7; the D is unclear. CDR3 length equals 13 residues. The V gene lost 6 bases and the J gene lost 1 base, with 10 bases spanning the gap. Germline V gives CDR1 LNHDA, CDR2 SQIVND (reference sequence). The CDR3 DNA is TGTGCCAGTAGCGCTACTCTATCCTACGAGCAGTACTTC. It translates to CASSATLSYEQYF. Full variable domain (missing parts from reference TRBV19 and TRBJ2-7): DGGITQSPKYLFRKEGQNVTLSCEQNLNHDAMYWYRQDPGQGLRLIYYSQIVNDFQKGDIAEGYSVSREKKESFPLTVTSAQKNPTAFYLCASSATLSYEQYFGPGTRLTVT.

The chain has TRBV20-1 and TRBJ1-5; no firm D call. The germline CDR1 and CDR2 sequences are DFQATT and SNEGSKA (reference sequence). This CDR3 comprises 11 residues. Trimming stripped 3 bases from V and 5 bases from J, with 5 bases between. CDR3 sequence: CSASFDQPQHF. The CDR3 nucleotides read TGCAGTGCTAGTTTTGATCAGCCCCAGCATTTT.

CDR3 bases: TGTGCCAGCAGCTCTAGCGGGAGATACAATGAGCAGTTCTTC. Translated, it gives CASSSSGRYNEQFF. The J gene is TRBJ2-1, the V gene TRBV7-9; 10 bases fit TRBD2. The CDR3 contains 14 residues. Trimming cost V 4 bases and J 4 bases; bases outside gene matches: 1. Germline CDR1 and CDR2: SEHNR and FQNEAQ (reference sequence).

This chain joins TRBV28 and TRBJ2-1, with no clear D. Between the trimmed V and J ends, which lost 1 base and 8 bases, there was a span of 15 bases. CDR1 is MDHEN, CDR2 SYDVKM, per germline. The CDR3 consists of 15 residues. The CDR3 loop is CASSLSATSKDEQFF. CDR3 nucleotide sequence: TGTGCCAGCAGTTTATCCGCGACTTCTAAGGATGAGCAGTTCTTC.

This chain connects TRBV10-3 to TRBJ1-1; tentative D call: TRBD1 (5 bases). The germline gives CDR1 ENHRY, CDR2 SYGVKD. V was pared by 6 bases and J by 4 bases, with 12 bases between. The CDR3 totals 13 residues. CDR3 nucleotides: TGTGCCATCAGCCCAGCGGGGGGCACTGAAGCTTTCTTT. It translates to CAISPAGGTEAFF.

The rearrangement joins TRBV5-1 to TRBJ2-5; 8 bases fit TRBD1. The ends lost 9 bases at V and 5 bases at J; junction bases unmatched: 9. The CDR3 has 13 residues. Germline V gives CDR1 SGHRS, CDR2 YFSETQ. The CDR3, as DNA: TGCGCCACCTCGGACAGGGCGGGTGAGACCCAGTACTTC. This codes for CATSDRAGETQYF.

The chain employs TRBV6-5 and TRBJ1-2; no clear D gene. The germline CDR1 and CDR2 sequences are MNHEY and SVGAGI. The CDR3 is 14 residues long. With 4 bases removed from V and 5 bases from J, the gap between germline ends came to 14 bases. CDR3 nucleotides: TGTGCCAGCAGTTTCTTCCAATCTCCGTATGGCTACACCTTC. As protein: CASSFFQSPYGYTF.

The chain joins TRBV11-2 to TRBJ2-5, with 11 bases lining up with TRBD1. V was clipped by 5 bases and J by 5 bases; unmatched bases: 7. Germline lookup yields CDR1 SGHAT and CDR2 FQNNGV. The CDR3 is made up of 15 amino acids. The CDR3, as DNA: TGTGCCAGCAGCATAGGACAGGGGGCAAGGGAGACCCAGTACTTC. As protein: CASSIGQGARETQYF. The whole variable domain, filled in from reference TRBV11-2 and TRBJ2-5, reads EAGVAQSPRYKIIEKRQSVAFWCNPISGHATLYWYQQILGQGPKLLIQFQNNGVVDDSQLPKDRFSAERLKGVDSTLKIQPAKLEDSAVYLCASSIGQGARETQYFGPGTRLLVL.